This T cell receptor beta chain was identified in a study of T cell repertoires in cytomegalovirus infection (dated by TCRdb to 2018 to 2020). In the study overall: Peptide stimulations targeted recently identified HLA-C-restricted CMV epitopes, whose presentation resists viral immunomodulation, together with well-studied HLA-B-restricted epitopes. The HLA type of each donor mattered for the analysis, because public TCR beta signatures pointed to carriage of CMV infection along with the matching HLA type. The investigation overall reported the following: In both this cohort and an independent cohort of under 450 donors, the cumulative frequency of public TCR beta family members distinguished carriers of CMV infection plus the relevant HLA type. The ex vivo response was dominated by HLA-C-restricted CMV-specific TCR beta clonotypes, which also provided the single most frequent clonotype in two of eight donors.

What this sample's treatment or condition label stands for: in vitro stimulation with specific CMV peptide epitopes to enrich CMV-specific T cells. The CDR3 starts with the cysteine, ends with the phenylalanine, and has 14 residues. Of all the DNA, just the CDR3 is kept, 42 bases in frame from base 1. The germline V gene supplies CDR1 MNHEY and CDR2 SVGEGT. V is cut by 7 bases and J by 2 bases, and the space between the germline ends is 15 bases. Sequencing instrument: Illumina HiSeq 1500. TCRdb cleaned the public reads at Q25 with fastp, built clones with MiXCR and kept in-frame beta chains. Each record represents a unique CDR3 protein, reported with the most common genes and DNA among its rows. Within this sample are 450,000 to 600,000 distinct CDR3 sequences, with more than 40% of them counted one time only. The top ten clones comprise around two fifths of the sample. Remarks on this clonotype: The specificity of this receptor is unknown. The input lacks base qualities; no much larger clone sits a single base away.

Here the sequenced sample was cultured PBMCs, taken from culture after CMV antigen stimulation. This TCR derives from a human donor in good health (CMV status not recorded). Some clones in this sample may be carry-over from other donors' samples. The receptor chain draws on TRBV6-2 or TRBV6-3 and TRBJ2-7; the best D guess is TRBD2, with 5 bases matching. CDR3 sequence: CASTSRGSTYEQYF. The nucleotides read TGTGCCAGCACCTCCCGGGGTAGCACCTACGAGCAGTACTTC.